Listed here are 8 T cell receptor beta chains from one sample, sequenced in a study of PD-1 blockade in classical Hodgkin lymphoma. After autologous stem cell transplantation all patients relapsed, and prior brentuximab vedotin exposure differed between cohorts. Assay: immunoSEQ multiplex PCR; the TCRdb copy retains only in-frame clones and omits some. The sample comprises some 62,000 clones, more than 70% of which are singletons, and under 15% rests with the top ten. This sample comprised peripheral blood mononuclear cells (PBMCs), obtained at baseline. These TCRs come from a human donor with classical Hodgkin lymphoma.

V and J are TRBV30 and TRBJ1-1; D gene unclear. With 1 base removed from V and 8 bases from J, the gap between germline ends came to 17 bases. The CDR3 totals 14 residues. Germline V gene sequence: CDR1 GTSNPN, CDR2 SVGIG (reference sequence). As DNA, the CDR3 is TGTGCCTGGAGTGGGAGGAAGCTAAGGCCGGAAGCTTTCTTT. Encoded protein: CAWSGRKLRPEAFF. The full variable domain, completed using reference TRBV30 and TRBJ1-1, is SQTIHQWPATLVQPVGSPLSLECTVEGTSNPNLYWYRQAAGRGLQLLFYSVGIGQISSEVPQNLSASRPQDRQFILSSKKLLLSDSGFYLCAWSGRKLRPEAFFGQGTRLTVV.

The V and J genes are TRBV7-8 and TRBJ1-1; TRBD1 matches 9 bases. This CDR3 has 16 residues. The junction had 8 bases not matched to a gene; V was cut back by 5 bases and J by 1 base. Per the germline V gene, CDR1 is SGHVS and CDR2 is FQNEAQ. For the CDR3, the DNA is TGTGCCAGCAGCGAACGACAGGGGGGAACGAACACTGAAGCTTTCTTT. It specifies CASSERQGGTNTEAFF.

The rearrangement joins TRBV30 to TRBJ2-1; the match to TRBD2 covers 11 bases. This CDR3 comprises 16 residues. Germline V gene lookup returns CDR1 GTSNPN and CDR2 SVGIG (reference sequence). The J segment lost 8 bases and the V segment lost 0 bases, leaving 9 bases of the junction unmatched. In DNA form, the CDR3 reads TGTGCCTGGAGTGTAGGACTAGCGGGCCGGGTCCATGAGCAGTTCTTC. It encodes CAWSVGLAGRVHEQFF.

CDR3: CASSPRSTGELFF. CDR3 DNA sequence: TGTGCCAGCAGCCCACGTAGCACCGGGGAGCTGTTTTTT. The chain uses TRBV7-3 and TRBJ2-2; D call uncertain. Germline CDR1 is SGHTA and CDR2 is FQGTGA. The CDR3 covers 13 residues. Trimming removed 5 bases at V and 4 bases at J, with 8 bases between.

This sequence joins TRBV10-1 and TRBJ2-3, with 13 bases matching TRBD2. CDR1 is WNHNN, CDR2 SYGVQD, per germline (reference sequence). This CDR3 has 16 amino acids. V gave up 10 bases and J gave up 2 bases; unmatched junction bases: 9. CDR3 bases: TGCGCCACACCCTGGACTAGCGGGGGCGACACAGATACGCAGTATTTT. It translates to CATPWTSGGDTDTQYF.

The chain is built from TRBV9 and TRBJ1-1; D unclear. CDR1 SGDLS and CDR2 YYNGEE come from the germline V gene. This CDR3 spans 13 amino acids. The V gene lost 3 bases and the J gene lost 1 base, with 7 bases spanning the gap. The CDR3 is CASSGVSNTEAFF. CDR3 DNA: TGTGCCAGCAGCGGGGTGTCGAACACTGAAGCTTTCTTT. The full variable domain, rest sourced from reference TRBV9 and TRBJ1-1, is DSGVTQTPKHLITATGQRVTLRCSPRSGDLSVYWYQQSLDQGLQFLIQYYNGEERAKGNILERFSAQQFPDLHSELNLSSLELGDSALYFCASSGVSNTEAFFGQGTRLTVV.

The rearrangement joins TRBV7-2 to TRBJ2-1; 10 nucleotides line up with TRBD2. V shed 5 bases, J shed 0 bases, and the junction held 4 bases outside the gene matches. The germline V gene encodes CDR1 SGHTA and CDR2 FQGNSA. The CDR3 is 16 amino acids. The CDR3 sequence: CASSTSGVSSYNEQFF. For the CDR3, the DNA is TGTGCCAGCAGCACTAGCGGGGTAAGCTCCTACAATGAGCAGTTCTTC.

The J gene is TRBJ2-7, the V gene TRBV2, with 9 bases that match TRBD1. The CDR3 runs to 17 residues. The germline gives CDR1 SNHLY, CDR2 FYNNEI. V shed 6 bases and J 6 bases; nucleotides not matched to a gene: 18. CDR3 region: CASSPTVFRDREGEQYF. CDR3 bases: TGTGCCAGCAGCCCAACAGTTTTCCGGGACAGGGAGGGCGAGCAGTACTTC. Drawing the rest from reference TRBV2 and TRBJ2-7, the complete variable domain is EPEVTQTPSHQVTQMGQEVILRCVPISNHLYFYWYRQILGQKVEFLVSFYNNEISEKSEIFDDQFSVERPDGSNFTLKIRSTKLEDSAMYFCASSPTVFRDREGEQYFGPGTRLTVT.